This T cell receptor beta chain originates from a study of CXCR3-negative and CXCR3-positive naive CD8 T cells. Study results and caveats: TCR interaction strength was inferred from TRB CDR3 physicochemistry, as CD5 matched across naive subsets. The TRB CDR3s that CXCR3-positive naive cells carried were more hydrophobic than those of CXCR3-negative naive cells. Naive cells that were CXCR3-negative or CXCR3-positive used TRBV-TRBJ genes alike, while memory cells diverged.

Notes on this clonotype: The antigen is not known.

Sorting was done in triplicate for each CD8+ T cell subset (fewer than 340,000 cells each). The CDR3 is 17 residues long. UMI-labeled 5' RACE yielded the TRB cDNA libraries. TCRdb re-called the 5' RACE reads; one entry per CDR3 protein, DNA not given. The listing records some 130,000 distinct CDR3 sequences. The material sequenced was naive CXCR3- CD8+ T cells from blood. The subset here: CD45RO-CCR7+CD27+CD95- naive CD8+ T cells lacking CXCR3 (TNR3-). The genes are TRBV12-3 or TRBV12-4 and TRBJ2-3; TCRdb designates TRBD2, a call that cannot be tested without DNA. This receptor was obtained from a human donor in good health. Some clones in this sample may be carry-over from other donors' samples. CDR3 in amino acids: CASSLPPGLAGTDTQYF.